The present T cell receptor beta chain was sequenced within a study of blood T cells in healthy people across ages (dated by TCRdb to the mid-2010s). Regarding the complete study: In model experiments, template switching captured roughly one uniquely barcoded TCR beta cDNA molecule for every two T cells. To avoid experimental bias, donors of different ages were randomly spread across the sequencing lanes. The donors were split into four age groups: young (average around 15 years), middle-aged (roughly 42), aged (over 55) and long-lived (82). Using deep sequencing normalized with unique cDNA molecular identifiers, the study measured how TCR beta repertoire diversity changes with age. The study analyzed two additional independent replicas of 1 million unique cDNA reads from the same blood draw for two donors, one aged 18 to 30 and one aged 80 or older. What the work shows at the level of the full study, not this receptor alone: Since profiling was done on bulk unsorted PBMCs, naive and antigen-experienced compartments could not be conclusively compared. Estimates of total diversity based on one million sequenced T cells were regarded as lower bounds and as underestimates. Observed TCR beta diversity correlated strongly with the percentage of naive T cells measured by flow cytometry. Compared with the aged group, the long-lived group had more naive CD4+ T cells, fewer expanded clones and increased TCR diversity, a pattern suggesting age selection. Because donor CMV infection status was unknown, age-related changes in expanded clonotypes were potentially confounded. As age increased, observed TCR beta diversity per million T cells dropped in a roughly linear way, and a significant reduction was already evident by age 40.

This clonotype was counted a few times. Its antigen has not been determined. A clone one base away is much larger, so this may be a read error. Taken from the germline V gene, the CDR1 and CDR2 loops are MNHEY and SVGAGI. V loses 2 bases, J loses 5 bases, and the germline ends lie 15 bases apart. The CDR3 goes from the cysteine to the phenylalanine over 15 residues. Only the CDR3 DNA is retained, 45 bases long and in frame from the first base. To prepare the library, 5' RACE was applied. The instrument was an Illumina HiSeq 2500. A second PCR of roughly 7 to 12 cycles was run with a J-beta primer mix and a sample-barcoded 5' primer. A unique molecular identifier was introduced onto each TCR beta cDNA molecule by a template-switch 5' adaptor carrying 12 random nucleotides. Each sample yielded at least 2.5 million CDR3-containing paired-end reads. The Mint cDNA synthesis kit, primed by a TRBC-specific oligonucleotide, was used to synthesize first-strand cDNA from all RNA. All cDNA was treated with uracil-DNA glycosylase and then went through a first 18-cycle PCR with the universal primers M1SS and BC2_uni_R. The authors' analysis ran thus. Normalization of each sample was performed by random selection of 1 million high-quality reads, each carrying a distinct molecular identifier. Reads sharing molecular identifiers were discarded rather than binned into consensus sequences. MiTCR, run with a Q25 quality threshold and the strictest error-elimination algorithm, handled CDR3 identification, clonotype clustering and error correction. A nonparametric unseen species model using Euler transformation provided a lower-bound estimate of total TCR beta diversity. TCRdb ran its own pipeline on the public reads, namely fastp trimming at Q25 and MiXCR clone calling, and kept in-frame beta chains. Identical CDR3 protein sequences are pooled into one entry, listed with their most common genes and DNA. TCRdb's processing, not the authors', yielded these V and J calls. The sample includes around 580,000 distinct CDR3 sequences, with roughly 48% observed a single time. The top ten hold approximately 25% of the sample.

The 39 donors, aged roughly 6 to 100 years, were systemically healthy Caucasian individuals from Russia. Each donor gave ten milliliters of peripheral blood, collected into EDTA-treated Vacutainer tubes. Ficoll-Paque density-gradient centrifugation was used to isolate PBMCs, with at least 6.5 million per sample. Trizol reagent was used to extract total RNA from the PBMCs, yielding at least 5 micrograms per sample. For every donor, an aliquot of PBMCs went through flow cytometry to measure the percentages of naive CD45RAhigh/CD27high T cells. The sequence was obtained from a man older than 75 in good health. Sequences were obtained from blood. The receptor chain draws on TRBV6-5 and TRBJ2-5; a tentative D match to TRBD2 spans 5 bases. The CDR3 reads CASSYAQRSRETQYF. The DNA is as follows: TGTGCCAGCAGTTACGCCCAGCGGTCGAGGGAGACCCAGTACTTC.